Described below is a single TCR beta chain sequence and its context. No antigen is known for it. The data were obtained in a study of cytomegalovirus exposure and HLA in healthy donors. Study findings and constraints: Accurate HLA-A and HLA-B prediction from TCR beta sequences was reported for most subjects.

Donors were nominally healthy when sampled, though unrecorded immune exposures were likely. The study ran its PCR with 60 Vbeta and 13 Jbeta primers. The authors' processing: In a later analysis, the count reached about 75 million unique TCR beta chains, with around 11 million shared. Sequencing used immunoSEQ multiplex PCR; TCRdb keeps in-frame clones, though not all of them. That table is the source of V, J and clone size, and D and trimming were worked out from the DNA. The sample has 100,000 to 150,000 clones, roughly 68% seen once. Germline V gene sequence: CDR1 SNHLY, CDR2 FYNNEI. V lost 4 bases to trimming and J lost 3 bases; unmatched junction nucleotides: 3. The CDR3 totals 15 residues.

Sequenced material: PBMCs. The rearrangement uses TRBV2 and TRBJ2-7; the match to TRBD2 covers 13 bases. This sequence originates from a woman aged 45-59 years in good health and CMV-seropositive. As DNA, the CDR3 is TGTGCCAGCAGTGGACTAGCGGGGGGAGGCTACGAGCAGTACTTC. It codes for CASSGLAGGGYEQYF.